This T cell receptor (beta chain) was observed in a study of blood T cell repertoires in COVID-19. About the study: Both acute and convalescent COVID-19 samples were obtained from the United States, Italy and Spain. PBMCs, B-cell-depleted T cells, or T cells provided the cDNA or gDNA that made up the material.

Assay used: immunoSEQ multiplex PCR; TCRdb lists only in-frame clones, some missing. The sample holds 350,000 to 400,000 clones, 75% to 90% seen once. The CDR3 is made up of 11 amino acids. The ends were cut back, 6 bases at V and 8 bases at J, with 11 bases in the middle. Germline V gene data show CDR1 as MNHEY and CDR2 as SVGAGI. The sample consisted of PBMCs or T cells enriched from blood (not recorded which). The rearrangement links TRBV6-5 to TRBJ2-7, with D perhaps matching TRBD2 (5 bases). The source of this sequence is a man aged 18 to 29 who had recovered from COVID-19. CDR3 residues: CASREGAKQYF. The CDR3 DNA reads TGTGCCAGCAGAGAGGGTGCAAAGCAGTACTTC.